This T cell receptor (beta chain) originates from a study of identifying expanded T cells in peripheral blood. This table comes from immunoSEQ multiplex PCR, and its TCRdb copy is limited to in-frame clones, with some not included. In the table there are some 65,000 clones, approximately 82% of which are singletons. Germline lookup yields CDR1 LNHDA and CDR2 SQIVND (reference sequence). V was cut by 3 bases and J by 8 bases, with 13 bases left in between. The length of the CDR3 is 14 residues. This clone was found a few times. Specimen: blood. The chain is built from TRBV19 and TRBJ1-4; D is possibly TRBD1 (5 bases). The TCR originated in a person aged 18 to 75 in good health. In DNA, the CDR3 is TGTGCCAGTAGTATTGGGGCAGGCCCAGAAAAACTGTTTTTT. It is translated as CASSIGAGPEKLFF.